Presented here are 12 T cell receptor beta chains from one specimen sequenced in a study of OX40 agonist ivuxolimab in advanced cancers. Measured with immunoSEQ multiplex PCR; TCRdb has only the in-frame clones, and not every one. The top ten clones hold approximately 2.3% of a sample with about 53,000 clones, approximately 79% of them seen once. The starting material was CD4+ or CD8+ T cells sorted from blood, obtained in a trial of the OX40 agonist ivuxolimab. The receptors come from an adult with an advanced solid tumor such as melanoma, head and neck, liver or kidney cancer.

The sample holds a few counts of this clone. This sequence joins TRBV5-5 and TRBJ1-5; perhaps TRBD1 as D (6 bases). Germline loops: CDR1 SGHKS, CDR2 YYEKEE (reference sequence). Trimming took off 4 bases at V and 0 bases at J, with 11 bases between the two ends. The length of the CDR3 is 15 residues. CDR3 sequence reads: CASSGGTHSNQPQHF. DNA for the CDR3: TGTGCCAGCAGCGGCGGGACACATAGCAATCAGCCCCAGCATTTT.

The chain joins TRBV6-5 to TRBJ1-5; TRBD1 matches at 7 bases. The J segment lost 1 base and the V segment lost 4 bases, leaving 7 bases of the junction unmatched. Per germline, CDR1 MNHEY and CDR2 SVGAGI. This CDR3 comprises 16 residues. CDR3 sequence: CASSSGDSGSNQPQHF. The CDR3 coding sequence is TGTGCCAGCAGTTCCGGGGACAGTGGAAGCAATCAGCCCCAGCATTTT.

Here the CDR3 DNA reads TGTGCCAGCAGTGAGAGGGGTTATCAGCCCCAGCATTTT. Translating gives CASSERGYQPQHF. The V and J genes are TRBV25-1 and TRBJ1-5; TRBD1 is a possible D gene (5 bases). The CDR3 is 13 residues long. V lost 3 bases and J lost 5, with 8 bases in between. Germline-derived CDR1 and CDR2 are MGHDK and SYGVNS.

CDR3 protein: CASSRGLAAYNEQFF. Written as DNA, the CDR3 is TGTGCCAGCAGCCGGGGACTAGCGGCCTACAATGAGCAGTTCTTC. The rearrangement uses TRBV14 and TRBJ2-1, with 11 bases lining up with TRBD2. CDR1 and CDR2 from the germline V gene are SGHDN and FVKESK. The CDR3 spans 15 residues. The trim removed 4 bases at V and 2 bases at J, leaving 1 base unmatched. The complete variable domain, with remaining parts taken from reference TRBV14 and TRBJ2-1, reads EAGVTQFPSHSVIEKGQTVTLRCDPISGHDNLYWYRRVMGKEIKFLLHFVKESKQDESGMPNNRFLAERTGGTYSTLKVQPAELEDSGVYFCASSRGLAAYNEQFFGPGTRLTVL.

This chain links TRBV5-4 with TRBJ2-4; a weak D match, TRBD2 (6 bases). With 0 bases removed from V and 2 bases from J, the gap between germline ends came to 12 bases. Germline CDR1 reads SGHNT; CDR2 reads YYREEE (reference sequence). CDR3 length: 16 residues. The CDR3 DNA reads as TGTGCCAGCAGCTTGGAATGGAGGGGAACCAAAAACATTCAGTACTTC. This translates into CASSLEWRGTKNIQYF.

The rearrangement joins TRBV14 to TRBJ2-7, with TRBD1 identical over 9 bases. Germline lookup yields CDR1 SGHDN and CDR2 FVKESK. The CDR3 length is 15 residues. Unmatched junction bases numbered 11, after V lost 2 bases and J lost 9 bases. CDR3 sequence reads: CASSQLGQGVEGQYF. The CDR3 region has the DNA TGTGCCAGCAGCCAATTGGGACAGGGTGTGGAGGGGCAGTACTTC.

This clone was recorded a few times. The J gene is TRBJ2-3, the V gene TRBV5-1, with 11 bases that match TRBD2. The trim removed 4 bases at V and 8 bases at J, leaving 18 bases unmatched. Germline V CDR1 and CDR2: SGHRS, YFSETQ. The CDR3 contains 18 residues. The CDR3 protein is CASSLGPSGGTHRGTQYF. DNA of the CDR3: TGCGCCAGCAGCCTTGGCCCTAGCGGGGGGACTCACCGGGGTACGCAGTATTTT. Variable domain in full (rest from reference TRBV5-1 and TRBJ2-3): KAGVTQTPRYLIKTRGQQVTLSCSPISGHRSVSWYQQTPGQGLQFLFEYFSETQRNKGNFPGRFSGRQFSNSRSEMNVSTLELGDSALYLCASSLGPSGGTHRGTQYFGPGTRLTVL.

The chain links TRBV27 to TRBJ1-5; the D is unclear. CDR3 length equals 13 residues. V dropped 2 bases and J dropped 0 bases, with 2 bases sitting between them. Germline V lookup: CDR1 MNHEY, CDR2 SMNVEV (reference sequence). The CDR3 DNA reads as TGTGCCAGCAGTTTAAGTAGCAATCAGCCCCAGCATTTT. As protein: CASSLSSNQPQHF.

The V and J genes are TRBV11-3 and TRBJ2-1; TRBD2 agrees at 10 bases. The CDR3 contains 18 residues. Per germline, CDR1 SGHNT and CDR2 YENEEA. V was pared by 4 bases and J by 3 bases, with 12 bases of the junction left unmatched. The CDR3 here is CASSSRTGLAGDYNEQFF. The CDR3 DNA follows: TGTGCCAGCAGCTCAAGGACAGGGCTAGCGGGGGACTACAATGAGCAGTTCTTC. The variable domain in full, completed from reference TRBV11-3 and TRBJ2-1, reads EAGVVQSPRYKIIEKKQPVAFWCNPISGHNTLYWYLQNLGQGPELLIRYENEEAVDDSQLPKDRFSAERLKGVDSTLKIQPAELGDSAVYLCASSSRTGLAGDYNEQFFGPGTRLTVL.

In its sample, this clone is medium-sized. This chain joins TRBV6-1 and TRBJ1-5, with TRBD1 identical over 8 bases. The CDR3 totals 15 residues. V gave up 6 bases and J gave up 9 bases; unmatched junction bases: 13. Per the germline V gene, CDR1 is MNHNS and CDR2 is SASEGT. The chain's CDR3 is CASRRDRTGNRPQHF. CDR3 DNA: TGTGCCAGCAGGAGGGACAGGACGGGAAATAGGCCCCAGCATTTT.

The chain uses TRBV14 and TRBJ2-7, with TRBD2 matching 11 bases. In germline, CDR1 is SGHDN, CDR2 FVKESK. This CDR3 has 13 residues. Trimming cost V 5 bases and J 13 bases; bases outside gene matches: 10. The CDR3 coding sequence is TGTGCCAGCAGCTCGAGACTAGCGGGGTCAGAATACTTC. This encodes CASSSRLAGSEYF.

The chain has TRBV29-1 and TRBJ2-5; no clear D gene. Germline loops: CDR1 SQVTM, CDR2 ANQGSEA. Trimming stripped 5 bases from V and 4 bases from J, with 11 bases between. The CDR3 has 12 amino acids. The CDR3 nucleotides are TGCAGCGTTTCGGTTTTGCGAGAGACCCAGTACTTC. The encoded protein is CSVSVLRETQYF.